Each of the 21 T cell receptor beta chains below was sequenced from the same sample in a study of molecular identifiers for immune sequencing clone quantification (dated 2018 in TCRdb). The library was built by means of PCR. Sequencing took place on a NextSeq 500. The raw public data were reprocessed by TCRdb itself: fastp quality trimming at Q25, MiXCR clonotype calling, in-frame beta chains only. Rows are combined by CDR3 protein, so each entry shows the most common genes and DNA. A total of 100,000 or so distinct CDR3 sequences appear in this sample, approximately 40% of them only once. The ten top clones hold around 4.2% of the sample. The specimen sequenced was naive CD8+ T cells from blood, with Jurkat cell RNA spiked in. The label giving this sample's cell subset or site can be read as: FACS-sorted CD8+CD4-CCR7+CD45RA+ naive T cells. Every receptor here comes from a human donor in good health. Some libraries in this study had Jurkat cell RNA spiked in.

Only a few counts were recorded for this clonotype. CDR3 in DNA: TGCGCCAGCAGCCAAGATCAGGTCAAGTTTATCGAGCAGTTCTTC. Amino acids: CASSQDQVKFIEQFF. The chain joins TRBV4-3 to TRBJ2-1; D is uncertain. Trimming removed 0 bases at V and 10 bases at J, with 16 bases between. This CDR3 comprises 15 residues. CDR1 and CDR2 from the germline V gene are LGHNA and YSLEER.

The chain carries TRBV10-3 and TRBJ2-7, with D possibly matching TRBD1 (6 bases). Trimming shortened V by 0 bases and J by 3 bases, and 12 bases separated the two germline ends. CDR1 is ENHRY and CDR2 is SYGVKD in the germline V gene. The length of the CDR3 is 15 residues. The CDR3 here is CAISESYRAGYEQYF. CDR3 bases: TGTGCCATCAGTGAGTCATACAGGGCTGGCTACGAGCAGTACTTC.

The rearrangement joins TRBV6-2 or TRBV6-3 to TRBJ2-5, with TRBD2 identical over 7 bases. V gave up 2 bases and J gave up 2 bases; unmatched junction bases: 11. The CDR3 is 17 amino acids. Germline CDR1 is MNHEY and CDR2 is SVGEGT. DNA of the CDR3: TGTGCCAGCAGTTACACGACCGGACCAGCGGGACAAGAGACCCAGTACTTC. Translating gives CASSYTTGPAGQETQYF.

This clonotype was seen ten or more times. The V and J genes are TRBV28 and TRBJ1-1; D unclear. Germline V gives CDR1 MDHEN, CDR2 SYDVKM. Trimming removed 3 bases from V and 3 bases from J, with 5 bases in between. The CDR3 covers 12 residues. CDR3 in DNA: TGTGCCAGCAGTTTTGGCGACACTGAAGCTTTCTTT. Translated: CASSFGDTEAFF.

The chain recombines TRBV6-5 with TRBJ2-3, with 10 nucleotides matching TRBD2. CDR3 length equals 17 residues. Germline V CDR1 and CDR2: MNHEY, SVGAGI. Trimming cost V 0 bases and J 2 bases; bases outside gene matches: 5. The chain's CDR3 is CASSYSILAGVTDTQYF. In nucleotides, the CDR3 is TGTGCCAGCAGTTACTCGATCCTAGCGGGAGTCACAGATACGCAGTATTTT.

This chain uses TRBV4-1 with TRBJ2-7, with TRBD2 matching 8 bases. The CDR3 has 15 amino acids. Germline CDR1 is MGHRA and CDR2 is YSYEKL. J gave up 3 bases and V 5 bases, and 9 bases lay outside the gene matches. The CDR3 region has the DNA TGCGCCAGCAGCGGGACTAGTCCTTCCGGCTACGAGCAGTACTTC. Amino acids: CASSGTSPSGYEQYF.

The chain recombines TRBV6-1 with TRBJ2-7, with D perhaps given as TRBD1 or TRBD2 (5 bases each). V was shortened by 5 bases and J by 0 bases, with 17 bases between the two germline ends. The CDR3 extends over 16 amino acids. Germline V CDR1 and CDR2: MNHNS, SASEGT. CDR3 protein: CASSSPRDRTSYEQYF. CDR3 nucleotide sequence: TGTGCCAGCAGTTCCCCCCGGGACCGAACCTCCTACGAGCAGTACTTC.

The chain employs TRBV9 and TRBJ2-3, with D possibly matching TRBD2 (6 bases). Germline CDR1 reads SGDLS; CDR2 reads YYNGEE. V gave up 3 bases and J gave up 2 bases, with 10 bases separating them. CDR3 size: 14 residues. The CDR3 here is CASSGGALTDTQYF. CDR3 nucleotides: TGTGCCAGCAGCGGCGGGGCGCTCACAGATACGCAGTATTTT.

V gene TRBV7-6 combines with J gene TRBJ1-1, with no clear D. CDR1 SGHVS and CDR2 FNYEAQ come from the germline V gene. V dropped 4 bases and J dropped 0 bases, with 9 bases sitting between them. The length of the CDR3 is 14 residues. In DNA, the CDR3 is TGTGCCAGCAGCTACCACCAGGTGAACACTGAAGCTTTCTTT. The encoded protein is CASSYHQVNTEAFF.

Worth noting for this clonotype: One base away lies a much larger clone, so this may be a sequencing read error. The chain couples TRBV7-8 to TRBJ2-6, with D possibly matching TRBD1 (5 bases). This CDR3 contains 14 residues. The germline CDR1 and CDR2 sequences are SGHVS and FQNEAQ. CDR3: CASSLNTGANVQTF. The CDR3 DNA follows: TGTGCCAGCAGCTTAAACACTGGGGCCAACGTCCAGACTTTC. The full variable domain, completed using reference TRBV7-8 and TRBJ2-6, is GAGVSQSPRYKVAKRGQDVALRCDPISGHVSLFWYQQALGQGPEFLTYFQNEAQLDKSGLPSDRFFAERPEGSVSTLKIQRTQQEDSAVYLCASSLNTGANVQTFGAGSRLTVL.

This clonotype showed up many times. The chain is built from TRBV4-3 and TRBJ2-7; D unclear. Germline CDR1 reads LGHNA; CDR2 reads YSLEER. Trimming left V 0 bases short and J 4 bases short, with 4 bases between. There are 12 residues in the CDR3. CDR3 nucleotides: TGCGCCAGCAGCCAAGATACTTACGAGCAGTACTTC. It is translated as CASSQDTYEQYF.

Note on this clonotype: It may be a read error: a sequence one base away is much more abundant. The conserved final phenylalanine or tryptophan is absent from the CDR3, which likely points to a read error. The rearrangement uses TRBV7-2 and TRBJ2-7, with D maybe TRBD2 (6 bases). Germline assignment: CDR1 SGHTA and CDR2 FQGNSA. The V and J ends lost 5 bases and 1 base respectively, with 12 bases between them. The CDR3 consists of 14 residues. CDR3 nucleotide sequence: TGTGCCAGCAGCCCGGGACTGGGATCCTACGAGCAGTACTCC. This codes for CASSPGLGSYEQYS.

This clonotype was observed a few times. This chain connects TRBV20-1 to TRBJ1-2, with a tentative D call TRBD1 (5 bases). With 0 bases removed from V and 5 bases from J, the gap between germline ends came to 10 bases. This CDR3 contains 13 residues. Germline CDR1 and CDR2: DFQATT and SNEGSKA (reference sequence). The CDR3 here is CSARDLGVYGYTF. The CDR3 DNA reads TGCAGTGCTAGAGATCTAGGGGTTTATGGCTACACCTTC.

This clonotype was counted between two and nine times. V and J are TRBV9 and TRBJ2-3; no firm D call. The V gene's germline CDR1 is SGDLS and CDR2 YYNGEE. The CDR3 has 14 residues. The V end was cut by 0 bases, the J end by 2 bases, with 7 bases between. This CDR3 reads CASSVGDVTDTQYF. The CDR3 region has the DNA TGTGCCAGCAGCGTAGGAGATGTCACAGATACGCAGTATTTT.

The chain has TRBV19 and TRBJ2-1, with no clear D. Trimming left V 6 bases short and J 0 bases short, with 6 bases between. Germline CDR1 and CDR2: LNHDA and SQIVND (reference sequence). This CDR3 contains 13 residues. CDR3 region: CASRGISYNEQFF. The DNA of the CDR3 is TGTGCCAGTAGGGGAATCTCCTACAATGAGCAGTTCTTC.

The sample holds a few counts of this clonotype. This chain connects TRBV5-1 to TRBJ2-2; D uncertain. The CDR3 is 13 residues long. The ends were cut back, 5 bases at V and 6 bases at J, with 11 bases in the middle. Per the germline V gene, CDR1 is SGHRS and CDR2 is YFSETQ. The CDR3 nucleotides are TGCGCCAGCAGATTAAATTCGGCCGGGGAGCTGTTTTTT. This translates into CASRLNSAGELFF.

Of note for this clonotype: This may come from a read error, since a much larger clone is one base off. This chain uses TRBV7-8 with TRBJ1-5; the match to TRBD1 covers 7 bases. Per germline, CDR1 SGHVS and CDR2 FQNEAQ. This CDR3 region has 16 residues. V lost 4 bases, J lost 2 bases, and 8 bases stayed unmatched. The CDR3 sequence is CASSWGQHYCNQPQHF. The CDR3 coding sequence is TGTGCCAGCAGCTGGGGACAGCACTATTGCAATCAGCCCCAGCATTTT.

This clonotype was counted between two and nine times. V and J are TRBV19 and TRBJ2-3; 13 nucleotides line up with TRBD2. Germline assignment: CDR1 LNHDA and CDR2 SQIVND (reference sequence). This CDR3 is built from 16 residues. V lost 1 base and J lost 5; bases outside the gene matches: 3. The CDR3 DNA reads TGTGCCAGTAGTATAGGACTAGCGGGAGGCGAAGATACGCAGTATTTT. Translating gives CASSIGLAGGEDTQYF.

This clonotype was detected a few times. The chain links TRBV27 to TRBJ2-7, with 7 bases lining up with TRBD2. The CDR3 has 15 amino acids. Germline trimming cut 3 bases from V and 3 bases from J; bases unmatched to any gene: 8. From germline, CDR1 is MNHEY and CDR2 SMNVEV (reference sequence). The CDR3 DNA follows: TGTGCCAGCAGTTTTACTAGCGCCCCGGGCTACGAGCAGTACTTC. Translating it yields CASSFTSAPGYEQYF.

The chain uses TRBV12-3 or TRBV12-4 and TRBJ2-3; maybe TRBD1 (5 bases). Trimming took 7 bases from V and 6 from J, leaving 17 bases between them. This CDR3 contains 14 residues. The CDR3 sequence is CASTRAGLRDTQYF. DNA for the CDR3: TGTGCCAGCACCCGGGCAGGGCTACGGGATACGCAGTATTTT.

In this sample, this clonotype turned up a few times. The V gene is TRBV2, the J gene TRBJ1-1; TRBD1 is a possible D gene (6 bases). The V and J ends lost 5 bases and 0 bases respectively, with 19 bases between them. The CDR3 totals 17 residues. Looked up from germline, CDR1 is SNHLY and CDR2 is FYNNEI. DNA of the CDR3: TGTGCCAGCAGTCTTACTCCGGGACACCCTCTGAACACTGAAGCTTTCTTT. Amino acids: CASSLTPGHPLNTEAFF.